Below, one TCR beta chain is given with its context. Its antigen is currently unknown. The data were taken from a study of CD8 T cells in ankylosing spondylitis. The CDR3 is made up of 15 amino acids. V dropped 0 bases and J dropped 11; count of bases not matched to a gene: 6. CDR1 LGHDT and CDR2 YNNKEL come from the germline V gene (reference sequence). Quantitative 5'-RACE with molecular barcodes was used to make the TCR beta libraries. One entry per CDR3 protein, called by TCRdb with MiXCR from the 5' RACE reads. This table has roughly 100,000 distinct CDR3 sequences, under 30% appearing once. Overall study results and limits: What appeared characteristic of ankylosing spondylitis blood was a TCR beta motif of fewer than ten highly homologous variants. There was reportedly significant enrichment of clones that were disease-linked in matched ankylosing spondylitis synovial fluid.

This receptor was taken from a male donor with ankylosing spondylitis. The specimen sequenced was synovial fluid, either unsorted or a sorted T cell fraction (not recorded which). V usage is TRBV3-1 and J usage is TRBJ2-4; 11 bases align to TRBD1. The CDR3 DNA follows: TGTGCCAGCAGCCAAGACCCTGGGACAGGGGGAGTTCAGTACTTC. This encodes CASSQDPGTGGVQYF.